The clone carrying this TCR beta chain appeared many times. No antigen is known for it. Germline CDR1 SQVTM, CDR2 ANQGSEA. CDR3 length: 12 residues. The V gene lost 6 bases and the J gene lost 2 bases, with 11 bases spanning the gap. This specimen belongs to a study of T-cell reconstitution after alpha-beta-depleted transplantation in children. Study conclusions and caveats: The authors attributed T-cell counts and diversity one year after transplant mostly to newly produced T cells. For some patients, TCRbeta diversity was high at day 60 because of recipient T cells and thymic progenitors that survived.

Unique molecular identifiers were incorporated during preparation of the TCRbeta library. TCRdb ran MiXCR on the PCR reads and lists one entry per CDR3 protein. The profile shows 250,000 to 300,000 distinct CDR3 sequences, around 10% of them singletons. Material: peripheral blood, obtained 180 days after TCRalphabeta/CD19-depleted stem cell transplant. The TCR sequence derives from a male patient between 2 and 15 years old who had a stem cell transplant for chronic granulomatous disease, so the T cells may come from the graft donor. V gene TRBV29-1 combines with J gene TRBJ2-7, with a weak D call TRBD2 (6 bases). CDR3 sequence: CSVTRDAYEQYF. The CDR3 DNA follows: TGCAGCGTGACTAGGGATGCCTACGAGCAGTACTTC.